By sample share, the clone carrying this T cell receptor (beta chain) is medium-sized (0.01 to 0.1%). The data derive from a study of blood T cell repertoires in COVID-19. Study details: In each case, the material was cDNA or gDNA derived from T cells, B-cell-depleted T cells, or PBMCs.

Authors' analysis steps: Estimates of nucleated cell counts were drawn from the amplification of reference gene primers. The data were produced by immunoSEQ multiplex PCR, yet TCRdb's version contains in-frame clones alone and is incomplete. For V, J and clone size, that table is used; D and trimming come from the DNA. The data contain 100,000 to 150,000 clones, 90% to 95% of them singletons. This TCR came from a man between 45 and 60 years old with COVID-19, enrolled during active disease. Source material: peripheral blood.

The CDR3: CASSLALQGDYEQYF. The CDR3 nucleotides read TGCGCCAGCAGCTTGGCCCTCCAGGGCGACTACGAGCAGTACTTC. This sequence joins TRBV5-1 and TRBJ2-7; tentatively, D is TRBD1 (5 bases). Germline V gene sequence: CDR1 SGHRS, CDR2 YFSETQ. Trimming removed 0 bases from V and 3 bases from J, with 13 bases in between. The CDR3 length is 15 residues.